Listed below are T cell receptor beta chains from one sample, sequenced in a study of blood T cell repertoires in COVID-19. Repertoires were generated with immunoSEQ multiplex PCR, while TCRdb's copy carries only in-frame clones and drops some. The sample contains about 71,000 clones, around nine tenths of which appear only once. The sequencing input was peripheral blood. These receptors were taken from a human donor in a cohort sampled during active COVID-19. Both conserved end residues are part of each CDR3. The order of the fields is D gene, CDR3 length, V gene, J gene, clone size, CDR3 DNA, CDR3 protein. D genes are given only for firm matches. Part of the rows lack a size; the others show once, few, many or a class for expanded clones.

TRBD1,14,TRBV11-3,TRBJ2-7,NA,TGTGCCAGCAGCGCACGGACAGGGGCCTACGAGCAGTACTTC,CASSARTGAYEQYF
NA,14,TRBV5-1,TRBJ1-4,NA,TGCGCCAGCAGTTCTAGGCCGGCGGGTGAAAAACTGTTTTTT,CASSSRPAGEKLFF
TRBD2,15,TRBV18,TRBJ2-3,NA,TGTGCCAGCTCTGCCGGGACTAAACCCACAGATACGCAGTATTTT,CASSAGTKPTDTQYF
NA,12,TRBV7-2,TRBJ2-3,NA,TGTGCCAGCAGTTTGGACAGAGATACGCAGTATTTT,CASSLDRDTQYF
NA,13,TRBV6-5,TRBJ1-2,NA,TGTGCCAGCAGCCAAGCACAGGCCTATGGCTACACCTTC,CASSQAQAYGYTF
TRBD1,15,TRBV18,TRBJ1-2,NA,TGTGCCAGCTCACCACCGTCTCAGGGGGCCTATGGCTACACCTTC,CASSPPSQGAYGYTF
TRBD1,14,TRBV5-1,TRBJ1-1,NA,TGCGCCAGCGGCAAGGACAGGGGAGGAACTGAAGCTTTCTTT,CASGKDRGGTEAFF
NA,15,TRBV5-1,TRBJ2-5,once,TGCGCCAGCAGTAGGTCCCAGGGAAGGCAAGAGACCCAGTACTTC,CASSRSQGRQETQYF
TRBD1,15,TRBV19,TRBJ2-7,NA,TGTGCCAGTAGTGCCCGGGGACAGGGGGCGTTCGAGCAGTACTTC,CASSARGQGAFEQYF
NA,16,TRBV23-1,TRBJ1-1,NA,TGCGCCAGCAGTCAACTCCTACAGGGTGGGAACACTGAAGCTTTCTTT,CASSQLLQGGNTEAFF
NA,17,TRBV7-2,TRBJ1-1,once,TGTGCCAGCAGCTTAGCGCGGGGCGGGGATAAGGCCACTGAAGCTTTCTTT,CASSLARGGDKATEAFF
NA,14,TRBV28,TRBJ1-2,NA,TGTGCCAGCAGGACAGCGGGGGGGCCCGGGGGCTACACCTTC,CASRTAGGPGGYTF
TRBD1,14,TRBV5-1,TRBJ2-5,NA,TGCGCCAGCAGCTTGGAAGGGGGCGTTGAGACCCAGTACTTC,CASSLEGGVETQYF
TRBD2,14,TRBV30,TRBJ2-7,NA,TGTGCCTGGGGGAGCGGGGGCGTCTCCTACGAGCAGTACTTC,CAWGSGGVSYEQYF
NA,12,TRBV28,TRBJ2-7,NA,TGTGCCAGCAGTTCAACGGTATACGAGCAGTACTTC,CASSSTVYEQYF
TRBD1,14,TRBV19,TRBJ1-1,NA,TGTGCCAGTAGTCTAAGGACAGGGAACACTGAAGCTTTCTTT,CASSLRTGNTEAFF
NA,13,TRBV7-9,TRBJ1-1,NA,TGTGCCAGCAGCTCGACAGGTAACACTGAAGCTTTCTTT,CASSSTGNTEAFF
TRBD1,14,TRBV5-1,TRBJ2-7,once,TGCGCCAGCAGCTCCGGACAGGTCGGGTACGAGCAGTACTTC,CASSSGQVGYEQYF
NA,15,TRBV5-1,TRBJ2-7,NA,TGCGCCAGCAGCTTGGGTCAGGGGCGCTCCTACGAGCAGTACTTC,CASSLGQGRSYEQYF
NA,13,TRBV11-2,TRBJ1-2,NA,TGTGCCAGCAGTTATCAGCCAGGGAATGGCTACACCTTC,CASSYQPGNGYTF
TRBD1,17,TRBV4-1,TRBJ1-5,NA,TGCGCCAGCAGCCATGTGGGACAGGGGTTCGGGAATCAGCCCCAGCATTTT,CASSHVGQGFGNQPQHF
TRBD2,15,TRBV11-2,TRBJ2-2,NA,TGTGCCAGCAGCGTTGGACGCGGGGGGCACGGGGAGCTGTTTTTT,CASSVGRGGHGELFF
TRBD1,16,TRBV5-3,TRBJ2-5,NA,TGTGCCAGAAGCCGGCGACAGGGGTTTTCCCAAGAGACCCAGTACTTC,CARSRRQGFSQETQYF
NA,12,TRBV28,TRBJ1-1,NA,TGTGCCAGCAGAAGAAGCGGACTACGGGCTTTCTTT,CASRRSGLRAFF
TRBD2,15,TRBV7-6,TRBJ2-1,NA,TGTGCCAGCAGCTTTACACTAGCGGGAGTTGGTGAGCAGTTCTTC,CASSFTLAGVGEQFF
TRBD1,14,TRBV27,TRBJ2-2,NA,TGTGCCAGCAGTACCACAGGGGCCACCGGGGAGCTGTTTTTT,CASSTTGATGELFF
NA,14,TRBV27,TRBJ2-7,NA,TGTGCCAGCAGGGCCATCGGACACTCCTACGAGCAGTACTTC,CASRAIGHSYEQYF
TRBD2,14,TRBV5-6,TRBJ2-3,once,TGTGCCAGCAGCGACAGCGGGAGGGTTGATACGCAGTATTTT,CASSDSGRVDTQYF
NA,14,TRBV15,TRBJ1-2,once,TGTGCCACCAGCAGCCCTGGGGGGGGCAATGGCTACACCTTC,CATSSPGGGNGYTF
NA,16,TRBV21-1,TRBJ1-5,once,TGTGCCAGCAGCAAAGAGACAGTCTATAGCAATCAGCCCCAGCATTTT,CASSKETVYSNQPQHF
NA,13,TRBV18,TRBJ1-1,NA,TGTGCCAGCTCTAACAGGGACGGCACTGAAGCTTTCTTT,CASSNRDGTEAFF
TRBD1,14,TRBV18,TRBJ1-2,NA,TGTGCCAGCTCACTTACAGGGGATCACTATGGCTACACCTTC,CASSLTGDHYGYTF
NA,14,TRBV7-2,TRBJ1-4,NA,TGTGCCAGCAGCTTACAGGGCCTAAGTGAAAAACTGTTTTTT,CASSLQGLSEKLFF
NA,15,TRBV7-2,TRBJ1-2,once,TGTGCCAGCAGCTTAGTCCGCCAGGGAAACTATGGCTACACCTTC,CASSLVRQGNYGYTF
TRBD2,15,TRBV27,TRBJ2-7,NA,TGTGCCAGCAGTTGGAGCGGGGGGCATACCTACGAGCAGTACTTC,CASSWSGGHTYEQYF